Below, 23 T cell receptor beta chains from the same sample are listed, as sequenced in a study of a mutant IDH1 vaccine in newly diagnosed glioma. Sequencing used immunoSEQ multiplex PCR; TCRdb keeps in-frame clones, though not all of them. Of under 70,000 clones in the sample, 84% were seen once. These receptors' antigens are unknown. As to time point: week 23, last vaccination. The content of each vaccine dose was 300 ug of mutant IDH1 20-mer peptide, and topical imiquimod accompanied it. The sequences come from PBMCs, collected from a glioma patient whose treatment included an IDH1 peptide vaccine. The receptors were sampled from a man younger than 35 with glioma.

V usage is TRBV7-2 and J usage is TRBJ2-3; 9 bases line up with TRBD2. The CDR3 has 15 residues. With V trimmed by 5 bases and J by 2 bases, 5 bases remained unmatched. CDR1 SGHTA and CDR2 FQGNSA come from the germline V gene. Here the CDR3 DNA reads TGTGCCAGCAGCCTTACTAGCGGGCCCACAGATACGCAGTATTTT. This sequence encodes CASSLTSGPTDTQYF.

Written as DNA, the CDR3 is TGTGCCAGCAGTTTATCGGGAGGGTACGACACCGGGGAGCTGTTTTTT. It codes for CASSLSGGYDTGELFF. V and J are TRBV27 and TRBJ2-2; 7 bases match TRBD2. With V trimmed by 0 bases and J by 3 bases, 4 bases remained unmatched. This CDR3 has 16 amino acids. Per the germline V gene, CDR1 is MNHEY and CDR2 is SMNVEV (reference sequence).

This chain connects TRBV6-5 to TRBJ1-3, with D tentatively TRBD1 (6 bases). The V end lost 0 bases, the J end lost 8 bases, and 17 bases lay between the germline ends. CDR1 and CDR2 (germline): MNHEY, SVGAGI. The CDR3 runs to 16 residues. The CDR3 loop reads CASSYSNWGLGDTIYF. The CDR3 DNA reads TGTGCCAGCAGTTACTCGAATTGGGGGCTTGGGGACACCATATATTTT.

CDR3 region: CASSFYNEQFF. In DNA form, the CDR3 reads TGTGCCAGCAGCTTCTACAATGAGCAGTTCTTC. This chain uses TRBV11-2 with TRBJ2-1; D remains unclear. Per germline, CDR1 SGHAT and CDR2 FQNNGV. V gave up 3 bases and J gave up 3 bases, with 0 bases separating them. The CDR3 extends over 11 amino acids.

This clone was detected a few times. J is TRBJ1-1 and V is TRBV30, with D hard to call. The germline V gene encodes CDR1 GTSNPN and CDR2 SVGIG (reference sequence). The CDR3 consists of 12 residues. With 4 bases removed from V and 0 bases from J, the gap between germline ends came to 6 bases. CDR3 amino acids: CAWILMNTEAFF. The DNA for the CDR3 is TGTGCCTGGATCTTGATGAACACTGAAGCTTTCTTT.

The chain couples TRBV9 to TRBJ2-1, with D possibly being TRBD1 or TRBD2 (6 bases each). This CDR3 is 14 amino acids long. Germline CDR1 and CDR2: SGDLS and YYNGEE. Trimming cost V 0 bases and J 12 bases, with 16 bases left between them. The CDR3 DNA is TGTGCCAGCAGCGTAGAGGGGGGAAGTTCTTGGCAGTTCTTC. This encodes CASSVEGGSSWQFF.

V usage is TRBV19 and J usage is TRBJ2-1; tentative D call: TRBD2 (6 bases). This CDR3 comprises 13 residues. Germline CDR1 reads LNHDA; CDR2 reads SQIVND (reference sequence). Trimming pared 10 bases from V and 9 bases from J, leaving 19 bases between. CDR3 coding DNA: TGTGCCACCAAGCGGCAGGGAGGCGGTGAGCAGTTCTTC. Translated, it gives CATKRQGGGEQFF.

V usage is TRBV20-1 and J usage is TRBJ1-2; D gene ambiguous. Trimming took off 5 bases at V and 4 bases at J, with 2 bases between the two ends. Germline V gene data show CDR1 as DFQATT and CDR2 as SNEGSKA (reference sequence). The CDR3 is 9 residues long. CDR3 in DNA: TGCAGTGCTTCCTATGGCTACACCTTC. The encoded protein is CSASYGYTF.

The V gene is TRBV30, the J gene TRBJ1-1, with 7 nucleotides matching TRBD1. Germline CDR1 GTSNPN, CDR2 SVGIG (reference sequence). The CDR3 extends over 15 amino acids. Trimming took 8 bases from V and 1 from J; bases not matched to a gene: 13. This CDR3 reads CARKTGAAGNTEAFF. CDR3 nucleotide sequence: TGTGCCCGGAAAACAGGGGCGGCCGGGAACACTGAAGCTTTCTTT.

The J gene is TRBJ1-1, the V gene TRBV7-8; TRBD1 agrees at 11 bases. From germline, CDR1 is SGHVS and CDR2 FQNEAQ. CDR3 size: 15 residues. Trimming at V came to 6 bases and at J to 3 bases, leaving 6 bases not matched to a gene. CDR3 sequence: CASRRTGGEDTEAFF. The CDR3 nucleotides are TGTGCCAGCAGACGGACAGGGGGCGAGGACACTGAAGCTTTCTTT.

V gene TRBV19 combines with J gene TRBJ1-2; D is perhaps TRBD1 (6 bases). The V end lost 4 bases, the J end lost 8 bases, and 20 bases lay between the germline ends. Germline CDR1 and CDR2: LNHDA and SQIVND (reference sequence). There are 15 residues in the CDR3. In DNA, the CDR3 is TGTGCCAGTAGTAATGAGGGGGAGAGGGCGCGGGGCTACACCTTC. Translating it yields CASSNEGERARGYTF.

The chain is built from TRBV7-9 and TRBJ1-4; possible D gene TRBD1, 6 bases. Trimming pared 11 bases from V and 3 bases from J, leaving 13 bases between. This CDR3 is 13 amino acids long. Germline V CDR1 and CDR2: SEHNR, FQNEAQ (reference sequence). CDR3 nucleotides: TGTGCCTCCCGTAGGGGGGCTAATGAAAAACTGTTTTTT. Its translation is CASRRGANEKLFF.

The CDR3 reads CASIPVSGDYNEQFF. The CDR3 region has the DNA TGTGCCAGCATTCCGGTCAGCGGGGACTACAATGAGCAGTTCTTC. The V call is TRBV6-5, the J call TRBJ2-1, with 7 bases that match TRBD2. The V gene's germline CDR1 is MNHEY and CDR2 SVGAGI. The CDR3 length is 15 residues. V dropped 7 bases and J dropped 3; count of bases not matched to a gene: 9.

The chain has TRBV6-1 and TRBJ2-6; TRBD1 matches at 7 bases. V was pared by 4 bases and J by 0 bases, with 9 bases of the junction left unmatched. Germline V lookup: CDR1 MNHNS, CDR2 SASEGT. This CDR3 comprises 18 residues. The DNA of the CDR3 is TGTGCCAGCAGTGGGGGACAGATATCCTACTCTGGGGCCAACGTCCTGACTTTC. Its translation is CASSGGQISYSGANVLTF.

The chain has TRBV5-5 and TRBJ2-7, with a tentative D call TRBD1 (6 bases). Between the trimmed V and J ends, which lost 0 bases and 4 bases, there was a span of 11 bases. Germline CDR1 SGHKS, CDR2 YYEKEE (reference sequence). The CDR3 loop spans 14 amino acids. The CDR3 here is CASSLGTGTYEQYF. The CDR3 DNA reads TGTGCCAGCAGCTTGGGAACAGGGACATACGAGCAGTACTTC.

This clone occurred a few times. The chain joins TRBV6-5 to TRBJ1-1; 9 bases line up with TRBD1. With 6 bases clipped from V and 5 bases from J, the junction kept 4 bases outside the gene matches. Germline V gene data show CDR1 as MNHEY and CDR2 as SVGAGI. The CDR3 extends over 13 amino acids. The CDR3 bases are TGTGCCAGCAGAACAGGGGGCATTACTGAAGCTTTCTTT. Its translation: CASRTGGITEAFF.

This chain links TRBV2 with TRBJ2-7; tentatively, D is TRBD1 (5 bases). CDR3 length: 15 residues. Germline V gene sequence: CDR1 SNHLY, CDR2 FYNNEI. Between the trimmed V and J ends, which lost 3 bases and 0 bases, there was a span of 12 bases. The CDR3 DNA sequence: TGTGCCAGCAGTGACTTGGCAGGGTACTCCTACGAGCAGTACTTC. It translates to CASSDLAGYSYEQYF.

In this sample, this clone turned up a few times. The chain is built from TRBV28 and TRBJ2-1, with D hard to call. V lost 3 bases and J 5 bases, leaving 11 bases between the germline ends. The CDR3 has 14 amino acids. Germline-derived CDR1 and CDR2 are MDHEN and SYDVKM. The CDR3 DNA reads TGTGCCAGCAGTTTCATCGAGAGGAACAATGAGCAGTTCTTC. This encodes CASSFIERNNEQFF.

This chain connects TRBV9 to TRBJ1-5; tentatively, D is TRBD1 (5 bases). Looked up from germline, CDR1 is SGDLS and CDR2 is YYNGEE. Trimming removed 0 bases from V and 9 bases from J, with 13 bases in between. The CDR3 runs 14 residues. The CDR3 reads CASSVVGAFGPQHF. CDR3 coding DNA: TGTGCCAGCAGCGTAGTCGGGGCTTTCGGGCCCCAGCATTTT.

This sequence joins TRBV5-1 and TRBJ2-5; D ambiguous. The CDR3 totals 14 residues. The V end lost 0 bases, the J end lost 5 bases, and 11 bases lay between the germline ends. Germline lookup yields CDR1 SGHRS and CDR2 YFSETQ. The CDR3 sequence: CASSLVPSSETQYF. CDR3 bases: TGCGCCAGCAGCTTGGTACCCAGCTCCGAGACCCAGTACTTC.

The chain joins TRBV10-2 to TRBJ2-7; tentative D call: TRBD2 (6 bases). This CDR3 is 13 amino acids long. The germline gives CDR1 WSHSY, CDR2 SAAADI. With 8 bases removed from V and 3 bases from J, the gap between germline ends came to 14 bases. CDR3 sequence (DNA): TGCGCCAGCCGGCTTGCGGGGAGCTACGAGCAGTACTTC. It specifies CASRLAGSYEQYF.

The CDR3 loop is CASSQDRGGGPDTQYF. CDR3 bases: TGCGCCAGCAGCCAAGATCGCGGGGGGGGGCCAGATACGCAGTATTTT. The chain combines TRBV4-3 with TRBJ2-3; 9 positions agree with TRBD2. The CDR3 runs 16 residues. Trimming at V came to 0 bases and at J to 4 bases, leaving 5 bases not matched to a gene. The germline gives CDR1 LGHNA, CDR2 YSLEER.

V usage is TRBV5-6 and J usage is TRBJ1-1, with TRBD1 matching 9 bases. This CDR3 is 13 amino acids long. V dropped 4 bases and J dropped 10; count of bases not matched to a gene: 8. The germline V gene has CDR1 SGHDT and CDR2 YYEEEE. Written as DNA, the CDR3 is TGTGCCAGCAGCCCCGGACAGGGGCGGAGAGCTTTCTTT. It encodes CASSPGQGRRAFF.